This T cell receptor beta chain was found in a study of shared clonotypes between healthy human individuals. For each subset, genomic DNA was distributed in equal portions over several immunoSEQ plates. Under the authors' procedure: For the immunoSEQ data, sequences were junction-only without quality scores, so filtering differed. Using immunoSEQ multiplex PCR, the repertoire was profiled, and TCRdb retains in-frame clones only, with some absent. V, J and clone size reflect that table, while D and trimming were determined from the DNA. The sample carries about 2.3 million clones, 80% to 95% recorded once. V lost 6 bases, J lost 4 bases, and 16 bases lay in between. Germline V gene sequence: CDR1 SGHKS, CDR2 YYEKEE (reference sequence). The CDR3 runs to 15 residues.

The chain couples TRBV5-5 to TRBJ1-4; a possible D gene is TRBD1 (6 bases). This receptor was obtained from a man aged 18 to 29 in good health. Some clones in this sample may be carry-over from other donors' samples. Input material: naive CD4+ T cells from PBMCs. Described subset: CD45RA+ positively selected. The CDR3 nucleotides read TGTGCCAGCAAGGGGGGGCGTCCGAGTAATGAAAAACTGTTTTTT. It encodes CASKGGRPSNEKLFF.